A selection of T cell receptor beta chains follows, all from one sample in a study of blood T cell repertoires in COVID-19. This table comes from immunoSEQ multiplex PCR, and its TCRdb copy is limited to in-frame clones, with some not included. The data show under 300,000 clones, about 90% seen once. Sequencing input: peripheral blood. The receptors here all came from a man in his 60s with acute or convalescent COVID-19. Each CDR3 is given with its conserved first and last residue. D genes are given only for firm matches. Where a row states a size, it is once, few, many or the class of an expanded clone; other rows omit it.

size,V,J,D,DNA,CDR3
NA,TRBV3-1/TRBV3-2,TRBJ2-2,NA,TGTGCCAGCAGCCAACGGGGAGCAACCGGGGAGCTGTTTTTT,CASSQRGATGELFF
NA,TRBV19,TRBJ1-5,NA,TGTGCCAGTAATAACAGGGTCCATAGCAATCAGCCCCAGCATTTT,CASNNRVHSNQPQHF
NA,TRBV5-6,TRBJ2-1,NA,TGTGCCAGCAGCTTGAGGGCTAGCAGATACAATGAGCAGTTCTTC,CASSLRASRYNEQFF
NA,TRBV28,TRBJ2-1,TRBD1,TGTGCCAGCAGTCCCGGGACAGGGAACCTAAATGAGCAGTTCTTC,CASSPGTGNLNEQFF
once,TRBV3-1/TRBV3-2,TRBJ2-2,NA,TGTGCCAGCAGCCAAGGCAGGGGGAACACCGGGGAGCTGTTTTTT,CASSQGRGNTGELFF
NA,TRBV5-1,TRBJ1-3,NA,TGCGCCAGCAGCTTGGACGACAGCTCTGGAAACACCATATATTTT,CASSLDDSSGNTIYF
NA,TRBV30,TRBJ1-6,TRBD1,TGTGCCTGGGATCCGGGACAGGGTAGTTCACCCCTCCACTTT,CAWDPGQGSSPLHF
NA,TRBV18,TRBJ2-5,TRBD2,TGTGCCAGCTCCCCCGGACTAGCGGGCAACCAAGAGACCCAGTACTTC,CASSPGLAGNQETQYF
NA,TRBV18,TRBJ2-7,NA,TGTGCCAGCTCCCCCGGACTCCTCCTTGAGCAGTACTTC,CASSPGLLLEQYF
NA,TRBV30,TRBJ1-5,NA,TGTGCCGTGAGCTGGAGCGGCTCAATTAACATACCCCAGCATTTT,CAVSWSGSINIPQHF
NA,TRBV19,TRBJ1-4,TRBD1,TGTGCCAGTAGTATCGTGGGTCCGACAGGGCAAAATGAAAAACTGTTTTTT,CASSIVGPTGQNEKLFF
NA,TRBV5-4,TRBJ2-7,TRBD1,TGTGCCAGCAGCAAGGGGACAGGGGATTACGAGCAGTACTTC,CASSKGTGDYEQYF
NA,TRBV5-1,TRBJ2-7,TRBD2,TGCGCCAGCAGCTTGGCGGGACTAGGCTACGAGCAGTACTTC,CASSLAGLGYEQYF
NA,TRBV19,TRBJ2-5,TRBD1,TGTGCCAGTAGTCAGACAGGGTATGAAGAGACCCAGTACTTC,CASSQTGYEETQYF
NA,TRBV18,TRBJ1-2,NA,TGTGCCAGCTCACCACTAACAGGCGTCTTCGGGGGCTACACCTTC,CASSPLTGVFGGYTF
NA,TRBV18,TRBJ2-7,TRBD1,TGTGCCAGCTCACCAACCCGGGACAGCTACGAGCAGTACTTC,CASSPTRDSYEQYF
NA,TRBV9,TRBJ1-3,TRBD1,TGTGCCAGCAGCGTAGGATCAGGGGGCCCACCTGGAAACACCATATATTTT,CASSVGSGGPPGNTIYF
NA,TRBV2,TRBJ2-5,NA,TGTGCCAGCAGTGCCACTACAGGGGGGGGGACCCAGTACTTC,CASSATTGGGTQYF
NA,TRBV29-1,TRBJ2-7,NA,TGCAGCGTTGGTGACACGTCCTACGAGCAGTACTTC,CSVGDTSYEQYF
once,TRBV3-1/TRBV3-2,TRBJ2-5,TRBD2,TGTGCCAGCAGCCGACTAGCGTCGGAAGAGACCCAGTACTTC,CASSRLASEETQYF
NA,TRBV6-5,TRBJ2-1,NA,TGTGCCAGCAGAACTAGTGGCTACAATGAGCAGTTCTTC,CASRTSGYNEQFF
NA,TRBV11-3,TRBJ2-5,NA,TGTGCCAGCAGCTTAGATGGAACGGGAGAAGAGACCCAGTACTTC,CASSLDGTGEETQYF
NA,TRBV2,TRBJ1-3,TRBD1,TGTGCCACCACGGACAGGTCTGGAAACACCATATATTTT,CATTDRSGNTIYF
NA,TRBV6-1,TRBJ2-4,NA,TGTGCCAGCAGTTCACCCCGGTTAGCCAAAAACATTCAGTACTTC,CASSSPRLAKNIQYF
NA,TRBV7-9,TRBJ1-4,NA,TGTGCCAGCAGCATGGGACATACCATGGCAACTAATGAAAAACTGTTTTTT,CASSMGHTMATNEKLFF
NA,TRBV6-5,TRBJ2-7,TRBD2,TGTGCCAGCCAGCCTTCTTTAGCGGGAGGCTACGAGCAGTACTTC,CASQPSLAGGYEQYF
NA,TRBV9,TRBJ1-2,TRBD1,TGTGCCAGCAGCGTAGTCCCACAGGGGGAATATGGCTACACCTTC,CASSVVPQGEYGYTF
once,TRBV7-2,TRBJ2-7,TRBD2,TGTGCCAGCAGCTTAGTGGGAGCGGGGCTGGGGGGTTACGAGCAGTACTTC,CASSLVGAGLGGYEQYF
once,TRBV5-1,TRBJ1-4,NA,TGCGCCAGCGCGGGGGGCCTTAATGAAAAACTGTTTTTT,CASAGGLNEKLFF
NA,TRBV28,TRBJ1-6,TRBD1,TGTGCCAGCAGTCCCCAGGATCCGGGACAGTATAATTCACCCCTCCACTTT,CASSPQDPGQYNSPLHF
NA,TRBV28,TRBJ1-1,TRBD1,TGTGCCAGCAGTATACCGGGACAGATGAACACTGAAGCTTTCTTT,CASSIPGQMNTEAFF
NA,TRBV2,TRBJ1-1,NA,TGTGCCAGTAAAAAATGGGACTCAAGAGGGACTGAAGCTTTCTTT,CASKKWDSRGTEAFF
NA,TRBV4-1,TRBJ1-4,NA,TGCGCCACCAGTCGGGGCGCGGATGCCCGGGGGAGTGAAAAACTGTTTTTT,CATSRGADARGSEKLFF
once,TRBV30,TRBJ2-3,TRBD2,TGTGCCTGGGAAGCTAGCGGGACGATCCGCACAGATACGCAGTATTTT,CAWEASGTIRTDTQYF
NA,TRBV27,TRBJ2-3,NA,TGTGCCAGCAGTTTAATGGGTACACTGAGGGATACGCAGTATTTT,CASSLMGTLRDTQYF
NA,TRBV11-3,TRBJ2-5,TRBD1,TGTGCCAGCACACAGGGGACAGGAGAGACCCAGTACTTC,CASTQGTGETQYF
NA,TRBV5-1,TRBJ1-1,NA,TGCGCCAGCAGCCGGACTGGCACTGAAGCTTTCTTT,CASSRTGTEAFF